These 16 T cell receptor beta chains originate from one sample sequenced in a study of blood T cell repertoires in COVID-19. Produced via immunoSEQ multiplex PCR; TCRdb's table is partial and in-frame only. The table lists 200,000 to 250,000 clones, more than 80% of them singletons. Sequenced input: PBMCs or T cells enriched from blood (not recorded which). The source of these receptors is a woman in her 40s with acute COVID-19.

The genes are TRBV18 and TRBJ1-1; TRBD1 might be the D (6 bases). Germline V gene sequence: CDR1 KGHSH, CDR2 LQKENI. V lost 5 bases and J lost 4, with 14 bases in between. The CDR3 is made up of 14 amino acids. CDR3 in DNA: TGTGCCAGCTCATACGACAGGAGTAGCACTGAAGCTTTCTTT. Translating gives CASSYDRSSTEAFF.

DNA for the CDR3: TGCGCCAGCAGCTTTCGTCAGGGTTCTAACTATGGCTACACCTTC. This sequence encodes CASSFRQGSNYGYTF. The rearrangement joins TRBV5-1 to TRBJ1-2; D possibly corresponds to TRBD1 (5 bases). Germline CDR1 SGHRS, CDR2 YFSETQ. CDR3 length: 15 residues. Trimming shortened V by 2 bases and J by 0 bases, and 11 bases separated the two germline ends.

This chain links TRBV19 with TRBJ1-1, with a possible D match to TRBD1 (5 bases). Germline V gene lookup returns CDR1 LNHDA and CDR2 SQIVND (reference sequence). V lost 2 bases to trimming and J lost 12 bases, with 16 bases between them. The CDR3 consists of 13 residues. In DNA form, the CDR3 reads TGTGCCAGTAGTATAAAGATGGACACGTATACTTTCTTT. Its protein is CASSIKMDTYTFF.

The J gene is TRBJ2-3, the V gene TRBV3-1 (or the pseudogene TRBV3-2); 9 bases fit TRBD2. The CDR3 totals 18 residues. Germline V gives CDR1 LGHDT, CDR2 YNNKEL (reference sequence). V gave up 2 bases and J gave up 6 bases; unmatched junction bases: 15. The CDR3 coding sequence is TGTGCCAGCAGCCAACAATGGTCGGGCGGGGGGGCCAGTGATACGCAGTATTTT. Translating it yields CASSQQWSGGGASDTQYF.

CDR3 sequence reads: CSASAPGQEGYTF. Here the CDR3 DNA reads TGCAGTGCTAGTGCCCCGGGACAGGAGGGCTACACCTTC. V usage is TRBV20-1 and J usage is TRBJ1-2; TRBD1 agrees at 8 bases. The CDR3 sequence is 13 residues long. V lost 3 bases to trimming and J lost 8 bases; unmatched junction nucleotides: 8. CDR1 is DFQATT and CDR2 is SNEGSKA in the germline V gene (reference sequence).

The gene calls are TRBV5-1 and TRBJ1-6; 7 bases fit TRBD1. V lost 4 bases, J lost 9 bases, and 4 bases stayed unmatched. Germline CDR1 and CDR2: SGHRS and YFSETQ. The CDR3 has 13 residues. The CDR3 protein is CASSADRTSPLHF. The CDR3 DNA sequence: TGCGCCAGCAGCGCGGACAGGACTTCACCCCTCCACTTT.

This chain joins TRBV7-8 and TRBJ2-3; D ambiguous. V gave up 4 bases and J gave up 0 bases, with 8 bases separating them. The CDR3 loop spans 14 amino acids. Germline V gene lookup returns CDR1 SGHVS and CDR2 FQNEAQ. CDR3 in amino acids: CASSSRLSTDTQYF. Here the CDR3 DNA reads TGTGCCAGCAGCTCACGGTTGAGCACAGATACGCAGTATTTT.

The CDR3 DNA reads TGTGCCAGCAGCGACCAGGGCGAGTTACTTGAAAAACTGTTTTTT. Its translation is CASSDQGELLEKLFF. This chain joins TRBV5-6 and TRBJ1-4; TRBD1 is a possible D gene (5 bases). The V and J ends lost 4 bases and 7 bases respectively, with 17 bases between them. CDR1 and CDR2 (germline): SGHDT, YYEEEE. The CDR3 is 15 amino acids.

This clone was counted a single time. The chain couples TRBV6-5 to TRBJ2-1; 8 bases are a match to TRBD2. The CDR3 consists of 14 residues. Germline CDR1 reads MNHEY; CDR2 reads SVGAGI. V was pared by 2 bases and J by 7 bases, with 4 bases of the junction left unmatched. CDR3 coding DNA: TGTGCCAGCAGTTACCCCGGGGGGGGGAATGAGCAGTTCTTC. Translated, it gives CASSYPGGGNEQFF.

This clone was recorded once. The chain uses TRBV5-1 and TRBJ2-3; a weak D match, TRBD2 (6 bases). The CDR3 totals 15 residues. Trimming took off 2 bases at V and 1 base at J, with 11 bases between the two ends. The germline V gene encodes CDR1 SGHRS and CDR2 YFSETQ. CDR3 in DNA: TGCGCCAGCAGCTTTGGAACGGGGGGCACAGATACGCAGTATTTT. Translating gives CASSFGTGGTDTQYF.

The V gene is TRBV28, the J gene TRBJ2-7; possible D gene TRBD1, 6 bases. Germline CDR1 reads MDHEN; CDR2 reads SYDVKM. The ends were cut back, 4 bases at V and 7 bases at J, with 14 bases in the middle. CDR3 length: 13 residues. As DNA, the CDR3 is TGTGCCAGCAGTTCGGCCGGGACAAGTGAGCAGTACGTC. Protein: CASSSAGTSEQYV.

The chain's CDR3 is CASSTRTGVVEQFF. The CDR3 DNA sequence: TGCGCCAGCAGCACAAGGACAGGGGTCGTTGAGCAGTTCTTC. V is TRBV5-1 and J is TRBJ2-1; the match to TRBD1 covers 9 bases. In germline, CDR1 is SGHRS, CDR2 YFSETQ. J gave up 9 bases and V 4 bases, and 8 bases lay outside the gene matches. The CDR3 is 14 amino acids.

The CDR3, as DNA: TGTGCCAGCAGCTTACAACAGGAAGGGGAAGCTTTCTTT. Amino acids: CASSLQQEGEAFF. The chain uses TRBV7-9 and TRBJ1-1, with TRBD1 as a possible D gene (5 bases). The V and J ends lost 2 bases and 8 bases respectively, with 12 bases between them. Germline lookup yields CDR1 SEHNR and CDR2 FQNEAQ (reference sequence). CDR3 size: 13 residues.

This chain connects TRBV6-1 to TRBJ1-3; D remains unclear. In germline, CDR1 is MNHNS, CDR2 SASEGT. There are 15 residues in the CDR3. V was clipped by 2 bases and J by 4 bases, with 12 bases between them. CDR3 residues: CASSERGARGNTIYF. The CDR3 region has the DNA TGTGCCAGCAGTGAACGGGGAGCGCGGGGAAACACCATATATTTT.

This clone was picked up one time. A much larger clonotype is one base distant, so this may be a read error. In the same sample, other DNA sequences code for this CDR3. The J gene is TRBJ1-1, the V gene TRBV6-5; D is perhaps TRBD1 (6 bases). CDR3 length: 15 amino acids. V was trimmed by 0 bases and J by 0 bases, leaving 8 bases between them. From germline, CDR1 is MNHEY and CDR2 SVGAGI. CDR3 loop: CASSYSRGLNTEAFF. The CDR3 DNA is TGTGCCAGCAGTTACTCGCGGGGGCTGAACACTGAAGCTTTCTTT.

This chain connects TRBV6-1 to TRBJ2-1, with 10 bases lining up with TRBD1. The J segment lost 5 bases and the V segment lost 2 bases, leaving 6 bases of the junction unmatched. This CDR3 region has 16 residues. The germline V gene has CDR1 MNHNS and CDR2 SASEGT. In nucleotides, the CDR3 is TGTGCCAGCAGTGAACGGGTGACAGGGGGCAACAATGAGCAGTTCTTC. Translated: CASSERVTGGNNEQFF.